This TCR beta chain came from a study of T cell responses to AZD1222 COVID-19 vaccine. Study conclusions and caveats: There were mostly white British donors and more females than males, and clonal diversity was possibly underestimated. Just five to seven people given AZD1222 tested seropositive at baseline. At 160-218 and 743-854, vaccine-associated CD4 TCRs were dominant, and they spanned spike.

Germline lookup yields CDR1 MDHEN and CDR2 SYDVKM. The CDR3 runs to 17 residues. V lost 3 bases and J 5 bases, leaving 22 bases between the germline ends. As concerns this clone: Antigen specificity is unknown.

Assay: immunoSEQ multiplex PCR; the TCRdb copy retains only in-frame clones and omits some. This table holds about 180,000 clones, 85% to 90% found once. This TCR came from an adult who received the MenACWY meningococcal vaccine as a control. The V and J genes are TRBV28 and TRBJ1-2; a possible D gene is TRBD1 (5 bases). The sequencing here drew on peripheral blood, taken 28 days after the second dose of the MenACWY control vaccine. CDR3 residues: CASSLDLGTSRVYGYTF. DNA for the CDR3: TGTGCCAGCAGTTTGGATCTTGGGACCTCCCGGGTGTATGGCTACACCTTC.